Below are 11 T cell receptor beta chains sequenced from a single sample in a study of PD-L1 blockade in urothelial cancer. Assay used: immunoSEQ multiplex PCR; TCRdb lists only in-frame clones, some missing. Counted here are tens of thousands of clones, roughly 87% occurring once; the ten biggest clones make up 3.5% to 4%. Specimen: PBMCs, collected around atezolizumab (anti-PD-L1) treatment. All receptors come from a man aged 70 or older with urothelial cancer.

The chain uses TRBV11-3 and TRBJ2-1, with 9 bases identical to TRBD1. CDR3 length: 15 residues. With V trimmed by 5 bases and J by 6 bases, 8 bases remained unmatched. CDR1 and CDR2 from the germline V gene are SGHNT and YENEEA. The CDR3 sequence is CASSPGTGWGNEQFF. Here the CDR3 DNA reads TGTGCCAGCAGCCCCGGGACAGGGTGGGGCAATGAGCAGTTCTTC.

This rearrangement joins TRBV2 to TRBJ1-1; D gene ambiguous. Germline CDR1 is SNHLY and CDR2 is FYNNEI. With 4 bases removed from V and 0 bases from J, the gap between germline ends came to 6 bases. This CDR3 has 13 amino acids. The CDR3: CASSVSLNTEAFF. As DNA, the CDR3 is TGTGCCAGCAGTGTCAGTCTGAACACTGAAGCTTTCTTT. Looking up the rest from reference TRBV2 and TRBJ1-1 gives the full variable domain: EPEVTQTPSHQVTQMGQEVILRCVPISNHLYFYWYRQILGQKVEFLVSFYNNEISEKSEIFDDQFSVERPDGSNFTLKIRSTKLEDSAMYFCASSVSLNTEAFFGQGTRLTVV.

The chain recombines TRBV28 with TRBJ2-1; 12 nucleotides align to TRBD2. This CDR3 has 16 residues. Germline V lookup: CDR1 MDHEN, CDR2 SYDVKM. The trim removed 6 bases at V and 9 bases at J, leaving 12 bases unmatched. Written as DNA, the CDR3 is TGTGCCAGCAGGATCACTGGACTAGCGGGAATTAGTGAGCAGTTCTTC. Encoded protein: CASRITGLAGISEQFF.

This clone was seen once. V gene TRBV7-6 combines with J gene TRBJ2-3, with a possible D match to TRBD2 (6 bases). This CDR3 is 14 amino acids long. V was pared by 6 bases and J by 1 base, with 11 bases between. Looked up from germline, CDR1 is SGHVS and CDR2 is FNYEAQ. The CDR3: CASRAGTGTDTQYF. The CDR3 DNA sequence: TGTGCCAGCAGAGCCGGGACTGGCACAGATACGCAGTATTTT.

V usage is TRBV2 and J usage is TRBJ2-5, with 10 bases identical to TRBD1. CDR1 is SNHLY, CDR2 FYNNEI, per germline. The CDR3 is 14 amino acids. The V segment lost 6 bases and the J segment 4 bases; nucleotides outside the gene matches: 5. CDR3 in DNA: TGTGCCAGCAGGGTGACAGGGGGCGCAGAGACCCAGTACTTC. It specifies CASRVTGGAETQYF. Based on the CDR3 plus reference TRBV2 and TRBJ2-5, the full variable domain is EPEVTQTPSHQVTQMGQEVILRCVPISNHLYFYWYRQILGQKVEFLVSFYNNEISEKSEIFDDQFSVERPDGSNFTLKIRSTKLEDSAMYFCASRVTGGAETQYFGPGTRLLVL.

The chain is built from TRBV7-9 and TRBJ2-1; 8 bases fit TRBD2. There are 18 residues in the CDR3. Germline V gene sequence: CDR1 SEHNR, CDR2 FQNEAQ (reference sequence). V dropped 2 bases and J dropped 0; count of bases not matched to a gene: 9. The chain's CDR3 is CASSLSSGGRSSYNEQFF. The CDR3 coding sequence is TGTGCCAGCAGCTTATCATCGGGGGGGCGAAGCTCCTACAATGAGCAGTTCTTC.

This rearrangement joins TRBV28 to TRBJ2-1, with D possibly TRBD1 on 6 matching bases. Germline lookup yields CDR1 MDHEN and CDR2 SYDVKM. This CDR3 has 15 residues. V was clipped by 2 bases and J by 10 bases, with 18 bases between them. The CDR3: CASSLGGGLALEQFF. DNA of the CDR3: TGTGCCAGCAGTTTAGGGGGCGGCCTGGCGTTGGAGCAGTTCTTC.

Ten or more counts support this clone. J is TRBJ1-5 and V is TRBV27; weak D call: TRBD1 (6 bases). The CDR3 has 14 amino acids. V was trimmed by 6 bases and J by 2 bases, leaving 11 bases between them. Germline V lookup: CDR1 MNHEY, CDR2 SMNVEV (reference sequence). CDR3 sequence reads: CASRSGQRNQPQHF. CDR3 sequence (DNA): TGTGCCAGCAGAAGTGGACAGCGCAATCAGCCCCAGCATTTT.

V gene TRBV28 combines with J gene TRBJ2-1; possible D gene TRBD2, 6 bases. CDR3 length: 14 amino acids. The germline V gene has CDR1 MDHEN and CDR2 SYDVKM. V was clipped by 6 bases and J by 1 base, with 10 bases between them. CDR3 sequence reads: CASRDGGSYNEQFF. CDR3 nucleotide sequence: TGTGCCAGCAGGGATGGGGGGTCCTACAATGAGCAGTTCTTC.

CDR3 bases: TGTGCCAGCAGCACATTCCGACAGGGTCCGAATCAGCCCCAGCATTTT. This sequence encodes CASSTFRQGPNQPQHF. The chain recombines TRBV5-8 with TRBJ1-5, with 7 bases that match TRBD1. The CDR3 length is 16 residues. V shed 4 bases, J shed 4 bases, and the junction held 11 bases outside the gene matches. Germline V CDR1 and CDR2: SGHTS, YDEGEE.

The chain links TRBV4-3 to TRBJ1-5, with D possibly TRBD1 on 6 matching bases. The CDR3 sequence is 16 residues long. V was pared by 4 bases and J by 6 bases, with 19 bases between. CDR1 LGHNA and CDR2 YSLEER come from the germline V gene. CDR3 residues: CASSRYLGAPVQPQHF. CDR3 bases: TGCGCCAGCAGCCGATACTTGGGGGCCCCGGTTCAGCCCCAGCATTTT.